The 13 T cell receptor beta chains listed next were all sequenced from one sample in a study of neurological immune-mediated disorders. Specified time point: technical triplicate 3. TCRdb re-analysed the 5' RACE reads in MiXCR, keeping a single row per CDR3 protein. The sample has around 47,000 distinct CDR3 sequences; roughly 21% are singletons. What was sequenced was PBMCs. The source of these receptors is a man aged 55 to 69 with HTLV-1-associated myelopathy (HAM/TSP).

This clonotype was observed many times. The CDR3 loop reads CASTPGTGYEQYF. The CDR3 DNA sequence: TGTGCCAGCACCCCCGGGACGGGCTACGAGCAGTACTTC. The rearrangement joins TRBV7-2 to TRBJ2-7; D may correspond to TRBD1 or TRBD2 (5 bases each). In germline, CDR1 is SGHTA, CDR2 FQGNSA. With 7 bases removed from V and 3 bases from J, the gap between germline ends came to 13 bases. This CDR3 is 13 amino acids long.

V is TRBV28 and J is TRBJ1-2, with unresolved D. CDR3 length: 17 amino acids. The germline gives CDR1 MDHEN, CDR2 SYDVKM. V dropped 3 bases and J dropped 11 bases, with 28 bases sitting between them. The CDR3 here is CASSFYMAKTFTILYTF. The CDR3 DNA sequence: TGTGCCAGCAGTTTTTATATGGCCAAGACCTTTACAATTTTATACACCTTC.

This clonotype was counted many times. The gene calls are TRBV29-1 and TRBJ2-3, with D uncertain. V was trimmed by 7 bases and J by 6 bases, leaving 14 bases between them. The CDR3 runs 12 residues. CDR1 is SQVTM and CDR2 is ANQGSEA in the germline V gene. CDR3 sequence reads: CSGLKSRDTQYF. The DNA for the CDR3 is TGCAGCGGACTGAAGTCAAGGGATACGCAGTATTTT.

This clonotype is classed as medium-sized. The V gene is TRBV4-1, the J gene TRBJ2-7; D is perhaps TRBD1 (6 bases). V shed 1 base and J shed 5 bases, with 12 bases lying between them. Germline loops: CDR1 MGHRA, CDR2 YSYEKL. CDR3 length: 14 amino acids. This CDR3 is CASSQGTGRNEQYF. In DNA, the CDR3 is TGCGCCAGCAGCCAAGGCACAGGGAGAAACGAGCAGTACTTC.

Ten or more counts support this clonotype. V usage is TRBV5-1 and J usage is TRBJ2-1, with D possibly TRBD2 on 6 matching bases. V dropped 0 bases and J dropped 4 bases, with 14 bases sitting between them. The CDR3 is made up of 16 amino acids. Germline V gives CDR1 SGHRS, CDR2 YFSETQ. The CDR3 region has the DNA TGCGCCAGCAGCTTGGCCACACGGCGGGAATACAATGAGCAGTTCTTC. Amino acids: CASSLATRREYNEQFF.

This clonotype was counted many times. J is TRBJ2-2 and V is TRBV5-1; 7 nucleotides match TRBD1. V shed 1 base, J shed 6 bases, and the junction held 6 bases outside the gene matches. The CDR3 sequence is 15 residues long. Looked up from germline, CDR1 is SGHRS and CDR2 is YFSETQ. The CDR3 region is CASSLTGERSGELFF. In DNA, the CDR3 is TGCGCCAGCAGCTTGACAGGGGAAAGATCCGGGGAGCTGTTTTTT.

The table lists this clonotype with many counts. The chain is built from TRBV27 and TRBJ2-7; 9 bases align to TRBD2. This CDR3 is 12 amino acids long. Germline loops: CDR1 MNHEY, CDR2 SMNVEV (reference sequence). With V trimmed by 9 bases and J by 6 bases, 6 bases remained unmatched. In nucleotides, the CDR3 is TGTGCCAGTGGGCGGGAGGGCCTCGAGCAGTACTTC. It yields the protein CASGREGLEQYF.

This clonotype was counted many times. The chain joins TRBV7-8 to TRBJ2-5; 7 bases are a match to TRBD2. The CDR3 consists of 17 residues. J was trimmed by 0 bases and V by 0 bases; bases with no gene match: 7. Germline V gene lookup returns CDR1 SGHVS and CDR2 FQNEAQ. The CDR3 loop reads CASSLAQDGRYQETQYF. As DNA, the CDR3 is TGTGCCAGCAGCTTAGCGCAGGACGGGAGGTACCAAGAGACCCAGTACTTC.

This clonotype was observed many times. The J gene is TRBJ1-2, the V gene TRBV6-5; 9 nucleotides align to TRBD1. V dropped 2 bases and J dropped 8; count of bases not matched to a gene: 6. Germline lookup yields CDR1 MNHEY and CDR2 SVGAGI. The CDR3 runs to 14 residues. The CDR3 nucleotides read TGTGCCAGCAGTTACCACGGGACAGGGAAAGGCTACACCTTC. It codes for CASSYHGTGKGYTF.

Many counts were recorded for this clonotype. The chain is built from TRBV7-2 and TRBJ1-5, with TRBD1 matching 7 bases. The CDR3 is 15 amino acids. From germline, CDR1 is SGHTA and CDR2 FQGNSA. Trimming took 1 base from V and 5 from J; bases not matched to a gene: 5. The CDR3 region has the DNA TGTGCCAGCAGCTTAGGTGGGACAGAAGATCAGCCCCAGCATTTT. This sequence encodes CASSLGGTEDQPQHF.

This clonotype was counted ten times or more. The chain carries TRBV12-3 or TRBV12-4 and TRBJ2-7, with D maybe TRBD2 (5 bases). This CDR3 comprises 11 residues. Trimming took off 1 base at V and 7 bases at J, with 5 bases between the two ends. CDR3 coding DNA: TGTGCCAGCAGTTTAGTAGCGGAGCAGTACTTC. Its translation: CASSLVAEQYF.

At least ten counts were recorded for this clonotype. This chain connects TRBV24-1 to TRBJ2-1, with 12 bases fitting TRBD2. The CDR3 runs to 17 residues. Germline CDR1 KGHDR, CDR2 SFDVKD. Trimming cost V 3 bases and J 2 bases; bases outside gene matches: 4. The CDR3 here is CATSDPASGRAYNEQFF. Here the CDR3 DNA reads TGTGCCACCAGTGATCCCGCTAGCGGGAGGGCCTACAATGAGCAGTTCTTC.

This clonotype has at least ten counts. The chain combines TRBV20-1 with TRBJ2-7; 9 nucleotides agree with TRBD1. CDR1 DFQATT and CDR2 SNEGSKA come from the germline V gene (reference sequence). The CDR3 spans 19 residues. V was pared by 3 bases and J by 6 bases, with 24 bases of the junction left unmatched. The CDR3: CSASRPRTGAWERTGEQYF. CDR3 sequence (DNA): TGCAGTGCTAGTCGGCCCAGGACAGGGGCCTGGGAGAGAACTGGCGAGCAGTACTTC.